The next 22 T cell receptor beta chains were all read from a single sample in a study of T cell repertoires in cytomegalovirus infection. MiXCR was run by TCRdb on the reads, yielding one entry per CDR3 protein. The sample yields about 740,000 distinct CDR3 sequences, approximately 40% seen once. Sequenced sample: PBMCs. The receptors come from a human donor in good health (CMV status not recorded). Some clones in this sample may be carry-over from other donors' samples.

The rearrangement uses TRBV19 and TRBJ1-1; D is uncertain. Deletions cut 8 bases from V and 1 base from J, with 11 bases between. The CDR3 runs 13 residues. CDR1 and CDR2 (germline): LNHDA, SQIVND (reference sequence). The CDR3 protein is CASRRSGNTEAFF. The CDR3 coding sequence is TGTGCCAGTCGAAGGTCAGGGAACACTGAAGCTTTCTTT.

The chain's CDR3 is CASSWGGGVNTEAFF. The CDR3 DNA is TGTGCCAGCAGTTGGGGGGGAGGAGTGAACACTGAAGCTTTCTTT. The chain employs TRBV6-1 and TRBJ1-1, with a possible D match to TRBD1 (5 bases). The CDR3 runs to 15 residues. Germline lookup yields CDR1 MNHNS and CDR2 SASEGT. Trimming pared 5 bases from V and 0 bases from J, leaving 13 bases between.

In this sample, this clonotype turned up a few times. The chain links TRBV5-4 to TRBJ1-4; D unresolved. Germline-derived CDR1 and CDR2 are SGHNT and YYREEE (reference sequence). V lost 2 bases to trimming and J lost 6 bases, with 14 bases between them. The CDR3 runs to 15 residues. CDR3 in amino acids: CASSLTSGLDEKLFF. CDR3 DNA: TGTGCCAGCAGCTTAACGTCCGGGTTGGATGAAAAACTGTTTTTT.

CDR3 sequence: CATRGKRLAGVDTGELFF. In DNA form, the CDR3 reads TGTGCCACCCGAGGAAAGAGACTAGCGGGAGTTGACACCGGGGAGCTGTTTTTT. The V and J genes are TRBV19 and TRBJ2-2, with 12 nucleotides matching TRBD2. Germline V gene data show CDR1 as LNHDA and CDR2 as SQIVND (reference sequence). After removal of 10 bases from V and 3 bases from J, the junction contained 15 bases not matched to a gene. There are 18 residues in the CDR3.

The table lists this clonotype with a count of one. The J gene is TRBJ2-7, the V gene TRBV19; D perhaps matches TRBD2 (5 bases). With 5 bases removed from V and 12 bases from J, the gap between germline ends came to 26 bases. Germline CDR1 and CDR2: LNHDA and SQIVND (reference sequence). This CDR3 contains 15 residues. The CDR3 reads CASSATGNPLTGPYF. The CDR3 nucleotides are TGTGCCAGTAGTGCGACGGGAAACCCCCTCACCGGGCCGTACTTC.

In its sample, this clonotype was seen a few times. J is TRBJ1-1 and V is TRBV5-6; TRBD1 is a possible D gene (5 bases). Per germline, CDR1 SGHDT and CDR2 YYEEEE. The CDR3 runs 12 residues. The V gene lost 0 bases and the J gene lost 7 bases, with 7 bases spanning the gap. Here the CDR3 reads CASSLVQGEAFF. In DNA, the CDR3 is TGTGCCAGCAGCTTGGTTCAGGGTGAAGCTTTCTTT.

The gene calls are TRBV7-9 and TRBJ2-2; either TRBD1 or TRBD2 may fit D (5 bases each). Germline V gene data show CDR1 as SEHNR and CDR2 as FQNEAQ (reference sequence). CDR3 size: 14 residues. Trimming removed 6 bases at V and 7 bases at J, with 15 bases between. The DNA of the CDR3 is TGTGCCAGCAGACAAGACGGGGCGAGCGGGGAGCTGTTTTTT. Translation gives CASRQDGASGELFF.

This clonotype was recorded at least ten times. V and J are TRBV6-4 and TRBJ2-3; 10 bases map to TRBD2. Germline V CDR1 and CDR2: MRHNA, SNTAGT. V gave up 3 bases and J gave up 8 bases; unmatched junction bases: 8. The CDR3 has 15 amino acids. CDR3 in amino acids: CASSEELAGYGTQYF. Here the CDR3 DNA reads TGTGCCAGCAGTGAAGAACTAGCGGGATATGGTACGCAGTATTTT.

The genes are TRBV24-1 and TRBJ2-7; 10 bases match TRBD1. The CDR3 has 16 amino acids. V lost 5 bases, J lost 4 bases, and 10 bases stayed unmatched. The V gene's germline CDR1 is KGHDR and CDR2 SFDVKD. CDR3 loop: CATSAGFGTGAYEQYF. Written as DNA, the CDR3 is TGTGCCACCAGTGCGGGTTTTGGGACAGGGGCTTACGAGCAGTACTTC.

This rearrangement joins TRBV5-1 to TRBJ1-5; 10 bases align to TRBD1. Per germline, CDR1 SGHRS and CDR2 YFSETQ. The CDR3 contains 14 residues. After removal of 4 bases from V and 5 bases from J, the junction contained 3 bases not matched to a gene. CDR3 sequence (DNA): TGCGCCAGCAGCAACGGACAGGGGGATCAGCCCCAGCATTTT. Protein sequence: CASSNGQGDQPQHF.

A few counts support this clonotype. The V call is TRBV19, the J call TRBJ2-2, with D maybe TRBD2 (5 bases). This CDR3 has 15 amino acids. Germline-derived CDR1 and CDR2 are LNHDA and SQIVND (reference sequence). Trimming took 6 bases from V and 2 from J, leaving 13 bases between them. CDR3 DNA: TGTGCCAGTAGAACCGCTAGCCTTAACACCGGGGAGCTGTTTTTT. Translation: CASRTASLNTGELFF.

To note about this clonotype: One end of the junction does not line up with germline, which may come from a read error. The chain is built from TRBV12-3 or TRBV12-4 and TRBJ1-5; the D is unclear. The CDR3 contains 14 residues. The CDR3 here is CASSFGDSNQPQQF. CDR3 coding DNA: TGTGCCAGCAGTTTTGGGGATAGCAATCAGCCCCAGCAATTT.

In its sample, this clonotype was seen a few times. V is TRBV6-1 and J is TRBJ1-1; D unclear. Per the germline V gene, CDR1 is MNHNS and CDR2 is SASEGT. CDR3 size: 15 residues. The V gene lost 4 bases and the J gene lost 0 bases, with 12 bases spanning the gap. The CDR3 DNA reads as TGTGCCAGCAGTGTTACAGTGGAAATGAACACTGAAGCTTTCTTT. Translating gives CASSVTVEMNTEAFF.

This clonotype was seen a few times. This sequence joins TRBV20-1 and TRBJ1-5, with D possibly being TRBD1 (5 bases). This CDR3 has 16 amino acids. Germline-derived CDR1 and CDR2 are DFQATT and SNEGSKA (reference sequence). V gave up 6 bases and J gave up 0 bases, with 18 bases separating them. CDR3 sequence reads: CSALLRRGYSNQPQHF. CDR3 DNA sequence: TGCAGTGCCCTCCTAAGAAGGGGCTATAGCAATCAGCCCCAGCATTTT.

The V and J genes are TRBV20-1 and TRBJ1-1; D is unclear. This CDR3 comprises 14 residues. Germline CDR1 and CDR2: DFQATT and SNEGSKA (reference sequence). Trimming removed 1 base at V and 2 bases at J, with 11 bases between. The CDR3 DNA is TGCAGTGCTAGAGGCTTCGGGGAAAACACTGAAGCTTTCTTT. Amino acid sequence: CSARGFGENTEAFF.

This clonotype was observed a handful of times. V is TRBV29-1 and J is TRBJ1-4; unclear D gene. V shed 4 bases and J shed 7 bases, with 13 bases lying between them. The germline CDR1 and CDR2 sequences are SQVTM and ANQGSEA. This CDR3 comprises 13 residues. CDR3 nucleotides: TGCAGCGTTGTCGTTTCAGGAGGTGAAAAACTGTTTTTT. Its protein product is CSVVVSGGEKLFF.

V usage is TRBV2 and J usage is TRBJ2-1; TRBD2 matches 7 bases. J gave up 3 bases and V 3 bases, and 8 bases lay outside the gene matches. The CDR3 extends over 16 amino acids. Germline V gene sequence: CDR1 SNHLY, CDR2 FYNNEI. The CDR3 nucleotides read TGTGCCAGCAGTGACGTTGGCGGGACTATCTACAATGAGCAGTTCTTC. Translating it yields CASSDVGGTIYNEQFF.

The chain uses TRBV6-5 and TRBJ1-2; D possibly corresponds to TRBD1 (6 bases). Trimming took off 5 bases at V and 5 bases at J, with 24 bases between the two ends. The CDR3 has 17 amino acids. Looked up from germline, CDR1 is MNHEY and CDR2 is SVGAGI. In nucleotides, the CDR3 is TGTGCCAGCAGTCAACGTTCAGGGGCCGCCCGGGGATATGGCTACACCTTC. Translated: CASSQRSGAARGYGYTF.

The rearrangement links TRBV5-3 to TRBJ1-2; TRBD1 matches at 7 bases. TRBV5-3 is an ORF, with its function uncertain. V was pared by 8 bases and J by 6 bases, with 19 bases of the junction left unmatched. The CDR3 extends over 16 amino acids. The CDR3 sequence: CASRLLRQGLWDGYTF. The CDR3 nucleotides read TGTGCCAGCAGACTTCTCCGACAGGGCCTTTGGGATGGCTACACCTTC.

The rearrangement joins TRBV28 to TRBJ2-7; 9 nucleotides line up with TRBD1. After removal of 6 bases from V and 7 bases from J, the junction contained 10 bases not matched to a gene. Germline loops: CDR1 MDHEN, CDR2 SYDVKM. The CDR3 consists of 14 residues. The CDR3 region is CASSKQGALGEQYF. CDR3 DNA: TGTGCCAGCAGCAAACAGGGGGCCCTGGGGGAGCAGTACTTC.

In its sample, this clonotype was seen a few times. V usage is TRBV27 and J usage is TRBJ2-7; 8 bases fit TRBD2. The CDR3 totals 14 residues. Germline assignment: CDR1 MNHEY and CDR2 SMNVEV (reference sequence). The V segment lost 5 bases and the J segment 0 bases; nucleotides outside the gene matches: 3. The CDR3 DNA reads TGTGCCAGCAGTGACGGGGGGGCCTCCTACGAGCAGTACTTC. Protein product: CASSDGGASYEQYF.

There are many counts of this clonotype. The CDR3 nucleotides are TGTGCCAGCAGTGAAATGGGTGGGGGACAGGGAAGAGATACGCAGTATTTT. Translation: CASSEMGGGQGRDTQYF. The rearrangement links TRBV6-1 to TRBJ2-3, with 9 positions matching TRBD1. The length of the CDR3 is 17 residues. V was pared by 2 bases and J by 5 bases, with 11 bases of the junction left unmatched. Germline assignment: CDR1 MNHNS and CDR2 SASEGT.